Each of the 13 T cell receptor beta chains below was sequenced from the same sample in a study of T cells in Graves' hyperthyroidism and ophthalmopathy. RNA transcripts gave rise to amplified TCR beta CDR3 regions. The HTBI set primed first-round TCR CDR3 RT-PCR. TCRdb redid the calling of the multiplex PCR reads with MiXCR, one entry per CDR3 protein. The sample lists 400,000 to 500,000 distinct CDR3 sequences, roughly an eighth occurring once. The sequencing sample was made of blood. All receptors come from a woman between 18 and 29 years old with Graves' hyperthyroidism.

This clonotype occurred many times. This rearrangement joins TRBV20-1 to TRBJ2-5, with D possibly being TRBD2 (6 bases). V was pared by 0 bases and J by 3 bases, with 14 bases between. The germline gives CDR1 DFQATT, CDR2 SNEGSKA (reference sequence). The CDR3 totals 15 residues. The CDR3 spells CSARDFKRVKETQYF. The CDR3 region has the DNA TGCAGTGCTAGAGATTTTAAGCGGGTAAAAGAGACCCAGTACTTC.

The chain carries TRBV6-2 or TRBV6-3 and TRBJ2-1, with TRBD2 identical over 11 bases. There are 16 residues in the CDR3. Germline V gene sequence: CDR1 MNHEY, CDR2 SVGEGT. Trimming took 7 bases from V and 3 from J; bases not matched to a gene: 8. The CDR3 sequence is CASTELAGDGYNEQFF. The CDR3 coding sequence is TGTGCCAGCACCGAACTAGCGGGAGATGGCTACAATGAGCAGTTCTTC.

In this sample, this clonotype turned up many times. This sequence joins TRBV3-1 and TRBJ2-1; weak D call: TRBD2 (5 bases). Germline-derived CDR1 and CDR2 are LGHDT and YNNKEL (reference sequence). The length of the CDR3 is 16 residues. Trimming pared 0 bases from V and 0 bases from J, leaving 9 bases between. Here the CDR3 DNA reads TGTGCCAGCAGCCAAGAAGCGGTCAGCTCCTACAATGAGCAGTTCTTC. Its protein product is CASSQEAVSSYNEQFF.

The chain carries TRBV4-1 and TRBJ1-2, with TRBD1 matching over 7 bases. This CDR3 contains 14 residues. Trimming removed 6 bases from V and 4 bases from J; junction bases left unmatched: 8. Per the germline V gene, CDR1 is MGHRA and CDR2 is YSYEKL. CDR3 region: CASSYVGDSYGYTF. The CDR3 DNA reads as TGCGCCAGCAGTTACGTGGGGGACAGCTATGGCTACACCTTC.

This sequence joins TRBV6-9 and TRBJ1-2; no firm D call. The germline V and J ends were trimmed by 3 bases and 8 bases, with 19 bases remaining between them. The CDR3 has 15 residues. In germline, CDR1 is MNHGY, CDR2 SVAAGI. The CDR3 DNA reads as TGTGCCAGCAGTTACCCTTCGATTGGCCTAGAGGGCTACACCTTC. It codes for CASSYPSIGLEGYTF.

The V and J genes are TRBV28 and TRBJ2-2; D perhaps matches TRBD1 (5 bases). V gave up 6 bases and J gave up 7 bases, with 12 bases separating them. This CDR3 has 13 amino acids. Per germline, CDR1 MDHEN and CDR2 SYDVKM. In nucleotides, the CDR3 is TGTGCCAGCAGCTCCCCGGACAACGGGGAGCTGTTTTTT. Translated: CASSSPDNGELFF.

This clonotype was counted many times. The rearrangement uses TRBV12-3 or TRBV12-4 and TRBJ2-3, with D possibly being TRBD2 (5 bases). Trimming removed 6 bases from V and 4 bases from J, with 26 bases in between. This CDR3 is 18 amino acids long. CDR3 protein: CASSFRRWAGGVADTQYF. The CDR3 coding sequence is TGTGCCAGCAGCTTCCGTAGGTGGGCTGGAGGAGTGGCAGATACGCAGTATTTT.

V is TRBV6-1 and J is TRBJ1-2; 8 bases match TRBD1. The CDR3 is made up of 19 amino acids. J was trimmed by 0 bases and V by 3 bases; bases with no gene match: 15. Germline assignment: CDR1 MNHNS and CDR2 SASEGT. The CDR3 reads CASSETDGAGGLANYGYTF. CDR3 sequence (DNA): TGTGCCAGCAGTGAGACCGACGGGGCAGGGGGCTTAGCTAACTATGGCTACACCTTC.

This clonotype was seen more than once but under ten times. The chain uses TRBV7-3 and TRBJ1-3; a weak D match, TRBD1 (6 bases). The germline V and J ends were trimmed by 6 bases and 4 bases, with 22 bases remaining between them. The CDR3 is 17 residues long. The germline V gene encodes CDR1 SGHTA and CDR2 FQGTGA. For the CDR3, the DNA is TGTGCCAGCAGTCAATGGGGACACCACTCCTCAGGAAACACCATATATTTT. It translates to CASSQWGHHSSGNTIYF.

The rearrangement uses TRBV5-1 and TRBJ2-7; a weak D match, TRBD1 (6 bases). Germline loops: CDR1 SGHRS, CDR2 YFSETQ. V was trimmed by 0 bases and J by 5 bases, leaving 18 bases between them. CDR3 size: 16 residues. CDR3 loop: CASSLDSTQGFHEQYF. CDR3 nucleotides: TGCGCCAGCAGCTTGGATTCCACGCAGGGGTTCCACGAGCAGTACTTC. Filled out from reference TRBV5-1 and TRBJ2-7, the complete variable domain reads KAGVTQTPRYLIKTRGQQVTLSCSPISGHRSVSWYQQTPGQGLQFLFEYFSETQRNKGNFPGRFSGRQFSNSRSEMNVSTLELGDSALYLCASSLDSTQGFHEQYFGPGTRLTVT.

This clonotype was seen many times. CDR3 bases: TGTGCCAGCATGTCGGTGGTAGGGGCCAAAAACATTCAGTACTTC. It is translated as CASMSVVGAKNIQYF. The rearrangement joins TRBV6-1 to TRBJ2-4; D is unclear. This CDR3 comprises 15 residues. CDR1 and CDR2 from the germline V gene are MNHNS and SASEGT. V was pared by 7 bases and J by 1 base, with 14 bases between.

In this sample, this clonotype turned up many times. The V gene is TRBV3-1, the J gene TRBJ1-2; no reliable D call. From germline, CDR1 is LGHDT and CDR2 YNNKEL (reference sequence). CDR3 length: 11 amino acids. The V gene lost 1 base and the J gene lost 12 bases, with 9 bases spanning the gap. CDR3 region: CASSQGALHTF. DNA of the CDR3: TGTGCCAGCAGCCAAGGGGCCCTGCACACCTTC.

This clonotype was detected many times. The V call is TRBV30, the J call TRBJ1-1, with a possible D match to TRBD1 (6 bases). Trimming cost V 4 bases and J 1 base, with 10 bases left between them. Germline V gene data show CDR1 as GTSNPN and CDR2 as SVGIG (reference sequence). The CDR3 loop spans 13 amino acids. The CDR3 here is CAWNRVRNTEAFF. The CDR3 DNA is TGTGCCTGGAACAGGGTGCGGAACACTGAAGCTTTCTTT.